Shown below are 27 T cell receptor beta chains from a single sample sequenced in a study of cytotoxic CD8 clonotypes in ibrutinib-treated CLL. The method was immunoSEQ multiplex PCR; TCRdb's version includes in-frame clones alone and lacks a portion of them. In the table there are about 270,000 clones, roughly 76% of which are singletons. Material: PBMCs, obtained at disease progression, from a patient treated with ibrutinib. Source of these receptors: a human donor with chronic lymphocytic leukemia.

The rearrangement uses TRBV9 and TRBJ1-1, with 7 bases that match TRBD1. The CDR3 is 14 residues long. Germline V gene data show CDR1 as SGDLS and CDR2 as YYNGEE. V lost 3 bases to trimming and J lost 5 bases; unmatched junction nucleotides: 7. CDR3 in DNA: TGTGCCAGCAGCGCGACAGGGCGTTCTACTGAAGCTTTCTTT. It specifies CASSATGRSTEAFF.

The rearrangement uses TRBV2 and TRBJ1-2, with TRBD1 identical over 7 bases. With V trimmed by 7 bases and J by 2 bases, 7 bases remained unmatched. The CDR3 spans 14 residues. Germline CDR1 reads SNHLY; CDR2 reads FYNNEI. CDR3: CASTEIQGNYGYTF. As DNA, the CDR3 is TGTGCCAGCACCGAAATACAGGGGAACTATGGCTACACCTTC.

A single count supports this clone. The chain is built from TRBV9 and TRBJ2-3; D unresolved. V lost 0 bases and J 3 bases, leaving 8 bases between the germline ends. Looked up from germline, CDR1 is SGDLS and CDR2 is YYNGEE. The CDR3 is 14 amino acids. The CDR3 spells CASSVAGQTDTQYF. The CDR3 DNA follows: TGTGCCAGCAGCGTAGCTGGGCAAACAGATACGCAGTATTTT.

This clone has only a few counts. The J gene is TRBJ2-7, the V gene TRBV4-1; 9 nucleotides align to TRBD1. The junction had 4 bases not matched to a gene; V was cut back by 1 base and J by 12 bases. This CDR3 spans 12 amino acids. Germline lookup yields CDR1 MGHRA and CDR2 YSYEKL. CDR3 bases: TGCGCCAGCAGCCAAGCTGGGACAGGGCTGTACTTC. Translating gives CASSQAGTGLYF.

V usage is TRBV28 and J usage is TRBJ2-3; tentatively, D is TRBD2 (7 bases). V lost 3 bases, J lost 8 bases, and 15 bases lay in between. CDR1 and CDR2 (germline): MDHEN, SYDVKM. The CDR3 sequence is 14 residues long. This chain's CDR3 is CASSLFGRGGTQYF. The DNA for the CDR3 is TGTGCCAGCAGTTTGTTTGGGAGGGGGGGTACGCAGTATTTT.

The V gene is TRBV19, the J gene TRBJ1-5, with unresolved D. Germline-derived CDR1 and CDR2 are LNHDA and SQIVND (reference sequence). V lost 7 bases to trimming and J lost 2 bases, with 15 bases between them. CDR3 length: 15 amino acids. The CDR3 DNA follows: TGTGCCAGTACCTCGAGCGGGAGGGGCAATCAGCCCCAGCATTTT. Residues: CASTSSGRGNQPQHF.

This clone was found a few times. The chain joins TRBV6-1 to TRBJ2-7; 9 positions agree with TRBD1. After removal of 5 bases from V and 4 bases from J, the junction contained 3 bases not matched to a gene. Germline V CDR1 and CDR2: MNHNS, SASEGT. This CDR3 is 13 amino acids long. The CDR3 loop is CASSNDRGYEQYF. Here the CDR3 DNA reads TGTGCCAGCAGTAACGACAGGGGGTACGAGCAGTACTTC.

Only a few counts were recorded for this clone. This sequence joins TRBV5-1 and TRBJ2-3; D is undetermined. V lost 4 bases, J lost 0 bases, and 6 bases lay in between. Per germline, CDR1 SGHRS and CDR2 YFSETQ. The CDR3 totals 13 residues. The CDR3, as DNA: TGCGCCAGCAGCCGCGTCAGCACAGATACGCAGTATTTT. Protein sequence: CASSRVSTDTQYF.

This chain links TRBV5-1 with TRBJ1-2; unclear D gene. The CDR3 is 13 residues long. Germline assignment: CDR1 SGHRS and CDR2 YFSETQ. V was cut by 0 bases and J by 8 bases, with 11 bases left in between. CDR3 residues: CASSLAYGGGYTF. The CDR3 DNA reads TGCGCCAGCAGCTTGGCGTACGGAGGAGGCTACACCTTC.

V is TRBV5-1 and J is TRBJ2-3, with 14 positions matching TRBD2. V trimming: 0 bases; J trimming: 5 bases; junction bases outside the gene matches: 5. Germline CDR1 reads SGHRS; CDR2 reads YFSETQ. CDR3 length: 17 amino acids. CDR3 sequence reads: CASSLAGTSGGGDTQYF. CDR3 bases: TGCGCCAGCAGCTTGGCCGGGACTAGCGGGGGAGGAGATACGCAGTATTTT.

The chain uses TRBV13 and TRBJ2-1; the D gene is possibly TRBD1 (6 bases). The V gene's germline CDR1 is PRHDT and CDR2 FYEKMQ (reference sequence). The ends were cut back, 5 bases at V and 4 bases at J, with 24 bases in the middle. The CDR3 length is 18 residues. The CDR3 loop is CASSPRFPRGQMYNEQFF. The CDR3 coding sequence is TGTGCCAGCAGCCCCCGTTTTCCACGTGGACAGATGTACAATGAGCAGTTCTTC.

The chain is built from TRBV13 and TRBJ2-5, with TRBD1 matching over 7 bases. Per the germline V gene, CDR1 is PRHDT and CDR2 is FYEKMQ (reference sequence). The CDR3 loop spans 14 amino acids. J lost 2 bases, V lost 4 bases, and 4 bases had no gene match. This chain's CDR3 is CASSSGTVQETQYF. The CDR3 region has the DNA TGTGCCAGCAGCTCAGGGACAGTTCAAGAGACCCAGTACTTC. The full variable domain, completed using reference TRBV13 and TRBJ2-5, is AAGVIQSPRHLIKEKRETATLKCYPIPRHDTVYWYQQGPGQDPQFLISFYEKMQSDKGSIPDRFSAQQFSDYHSELNMSSLELGDSALYFCASSSGTVQETQYFGPGTRLLVL.

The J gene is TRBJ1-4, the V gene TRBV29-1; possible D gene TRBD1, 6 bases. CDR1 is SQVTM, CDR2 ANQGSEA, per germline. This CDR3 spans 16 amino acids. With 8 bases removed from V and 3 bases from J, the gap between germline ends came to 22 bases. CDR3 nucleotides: TGCAGCCTGAGGGGGGGGTTCCCACTGGCTAATGAAAAACTGTTTTTT. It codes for CSLRGGFPLANEKLFF.

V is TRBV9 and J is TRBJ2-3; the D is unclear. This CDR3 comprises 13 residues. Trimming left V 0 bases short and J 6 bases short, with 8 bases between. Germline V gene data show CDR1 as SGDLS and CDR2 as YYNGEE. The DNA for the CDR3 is TGTGCCAGCAGCGTAGGCCAGCCCGATACGCAGTATTTT. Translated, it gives CASSVGQPDTQYF. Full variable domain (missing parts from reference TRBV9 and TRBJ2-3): DSGVTQTPKHLITATGQRVTLRCSPRSGDLSVYWYQQSLDQGLQFLIQYYNGEERAKGNILERFSAQQFPDLHSELNLSSLELGDSALYFCASSVGQPDTQYFGPGTRLTVL.

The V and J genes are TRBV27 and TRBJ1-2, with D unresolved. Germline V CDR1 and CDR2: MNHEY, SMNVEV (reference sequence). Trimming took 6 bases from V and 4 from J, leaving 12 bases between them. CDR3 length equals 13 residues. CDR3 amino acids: CASSPSRTYGYTF. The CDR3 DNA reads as TGTGCCAGCAGCCCTAGCCGAACCTATGGCTACACCTTC.

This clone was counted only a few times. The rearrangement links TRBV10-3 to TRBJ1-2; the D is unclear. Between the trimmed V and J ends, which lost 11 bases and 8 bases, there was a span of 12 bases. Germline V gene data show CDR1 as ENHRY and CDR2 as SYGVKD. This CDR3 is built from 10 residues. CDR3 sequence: CASASEGYTF. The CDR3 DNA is TGTGCCTCCGCTTCTGAAGGCTACACCTTC.

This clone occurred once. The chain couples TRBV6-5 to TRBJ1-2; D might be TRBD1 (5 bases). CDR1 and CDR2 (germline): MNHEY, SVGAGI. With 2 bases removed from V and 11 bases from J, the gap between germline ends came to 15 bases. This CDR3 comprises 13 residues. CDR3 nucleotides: TGTGCCAGCAGTTACGGCACAGGCGGAAGGTACACCTTC. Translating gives CASSYGTGGRYTF.

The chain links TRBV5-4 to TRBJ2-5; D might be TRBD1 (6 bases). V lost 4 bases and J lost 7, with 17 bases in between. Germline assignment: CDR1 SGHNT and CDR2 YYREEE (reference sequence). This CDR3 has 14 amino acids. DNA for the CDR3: TGTGCCAGCAGCATTAAGGGGGAAAGTGGGACCCAGTACTTC. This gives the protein CASSIKGESGTQYF.

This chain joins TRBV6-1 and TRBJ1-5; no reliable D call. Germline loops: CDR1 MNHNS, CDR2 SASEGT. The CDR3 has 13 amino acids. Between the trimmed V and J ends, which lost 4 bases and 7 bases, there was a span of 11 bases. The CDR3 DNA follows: TGTGCCAGCAGTGTTAGGGTGCAACAGCCCCAGCATTTT. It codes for CASSVRVQQPQHF.

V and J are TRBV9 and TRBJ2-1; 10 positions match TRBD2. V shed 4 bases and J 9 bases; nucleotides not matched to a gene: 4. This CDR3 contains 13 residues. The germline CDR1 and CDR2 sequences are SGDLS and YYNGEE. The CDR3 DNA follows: TGTGCCAGCAGCCCCGGGACTAGCGCTGAGCAGTTCTTC. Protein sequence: CASSPGTSAEQFF. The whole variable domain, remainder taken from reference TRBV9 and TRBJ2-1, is DSGVTQTPKHLITATGQRVTLRCSPRSGDLSVYWYQQSLDQGLQFLIQYYNGEERAKGNILERFSAQQFPDLHSELNLSSLELGDSALYFCASSPGTSAEQFFGPGTRLTVL.

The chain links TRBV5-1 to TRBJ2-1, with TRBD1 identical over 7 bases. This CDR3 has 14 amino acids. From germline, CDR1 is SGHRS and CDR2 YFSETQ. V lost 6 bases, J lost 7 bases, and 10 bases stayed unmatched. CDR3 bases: TGCGCCAGCAACCCACGGGACAGAAGTAATGAGCAGTTCTTC. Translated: CASNPRDRSNEQFF.

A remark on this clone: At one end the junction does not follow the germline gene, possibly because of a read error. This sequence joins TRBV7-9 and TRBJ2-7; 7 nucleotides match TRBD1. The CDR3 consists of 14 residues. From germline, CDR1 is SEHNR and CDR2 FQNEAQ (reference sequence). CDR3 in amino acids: CASSLALDQTGPHF. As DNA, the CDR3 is TGTGCCAGCAGCCTAGCCTTGGATCAGACAGGGCCTCACTTC.

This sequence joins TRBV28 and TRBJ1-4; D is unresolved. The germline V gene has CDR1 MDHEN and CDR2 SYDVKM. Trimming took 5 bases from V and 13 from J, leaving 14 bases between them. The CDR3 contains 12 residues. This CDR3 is CASSGNGWILFF. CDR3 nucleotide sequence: TGTGCCAGCAGTGGAAACGGCTGGATACTGTTTTTT.

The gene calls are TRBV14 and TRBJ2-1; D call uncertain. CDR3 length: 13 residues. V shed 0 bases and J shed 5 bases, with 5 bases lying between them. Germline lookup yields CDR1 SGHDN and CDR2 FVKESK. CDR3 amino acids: CASSQDWDNEQFF. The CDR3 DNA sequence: TGTGCCAGCAGCCAAGACTGGGACAATGAGCAGTTCTTC.

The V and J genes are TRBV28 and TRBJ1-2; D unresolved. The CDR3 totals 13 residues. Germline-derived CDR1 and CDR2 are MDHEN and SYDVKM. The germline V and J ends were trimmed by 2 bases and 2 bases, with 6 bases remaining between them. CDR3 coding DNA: TGTGCCAGCAGTTTAGTGAGGAACTATGGCTACACCTTC. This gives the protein CASSLVRNYGYTF.

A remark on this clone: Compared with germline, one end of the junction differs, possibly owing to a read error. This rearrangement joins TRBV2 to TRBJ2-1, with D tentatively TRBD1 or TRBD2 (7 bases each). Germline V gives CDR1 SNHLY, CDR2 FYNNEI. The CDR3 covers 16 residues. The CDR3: CASSEATNSRGRGNVF. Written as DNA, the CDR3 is TGTGCCAGCAGTGAAGCGACTAACAGCAGGGGGAGGGGGAATGTCTTC.

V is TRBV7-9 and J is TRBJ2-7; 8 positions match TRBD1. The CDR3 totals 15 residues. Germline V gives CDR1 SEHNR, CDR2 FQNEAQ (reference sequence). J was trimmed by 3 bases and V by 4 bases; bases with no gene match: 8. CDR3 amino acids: CASSSRQGLRYEQYF. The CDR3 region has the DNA TGTGCCAGCAGCTCCCGACAGGGGCTTCGCTACGAGCAGTACTTC.